This T cell receptor beta chain was profiled in a study of molecular identifiers for immune sequencing clone quantification. Study context: Replicate runs used RNA from approximately 20,000 or 100,000 naive CD8 cells, which was split five ways into aliquots, and four of those aliquots were then sequenced. Study-wide points: Beyond 20 RNA copies, clones held over 99% of effector molecules, compared with under 1% in naive cells.

This clonotype was counted between two and nine times. What it recognizes is unknown. Germline V CDR1 and CDR2: MNHEY, SVGEGT. V shed 2 bases and J 2 bases; nucleotides not matched to a gene: 3. CDR3 length: 15 amino acids. Sorted naive CD8 T cells, roughly 20,000 to 1,100,000, were sequenced from 10%, 30% or 50% RNA. Sorting was used to obtain naive CD8 T cells (CD8+CD4-CCR7+CD45RA+). In TCRdb, the PCR reads were re-called with MiXCR into one record per CDR3 protein. The repertoire holds more than 550,000 distinct CDR3 sequences, about 25% seen once, with about 0.81% in the top ten. Material for sequencing was naive CD8+ T cells from blood, with Jurkat cell RNA spiked in. Subset in this sample: FACS-sorted CD8+CD4-CCR7+CD45RA+ naive T cells. The genes are TRBV6-2 or TRBV6-3 and TRBJ2-3, with TRBD1 matching 8 bases. This clonotype was sampled from a human donor in good health. Some libraries in this study had Jurkat cell RNA spiked in. The CDR3 region has the DNA TGTGCCAGCAGTTACCCAGGGGGCTACACAGATACGCAGTATTTT. It yields the protein CASSYPGGYTDTQYF.